The 23 T cell receptor beta chains listed next were all sequenced from one sample in a study of response to subunit inactivated influenza vaccine (dated by TCRdb to between 2018 and 2020). The receptor library was made with RT-PCR. Sequencing instrument: Illumina HiSeq 2500. The public sequencing data were trimmed at Q25 with fastp and processed into clonotypes with MiXCR by TCRdb, which kept only in-frame beta chains. Every distinct CDR3 protein forms one entry, paired with its most common genes and DNA. Across this sample there are about 520,000 distinct CDR3 sequences, with over 25% seen only once. Approximately 1.9% of the sample is taken by the ten largest. The input for sequencing was CD4+ T cells sorted from PBMCs, taken approximately 5 days after vaccination. The receptors stem from a man aged 50-60 years who received an inactivated influenza vaccine. Donor details come from another sample of the same person, matched by shared clones.

This clonotype was seen a handful of times. The chain has TRBV12-3 or TRBV12-4 and TRBJ2-2; TRBD2 matches at 10 bases. With 7 bases clipped from V and 5 bases from J, the junction kept 4 bases outside the gene matches. The CDR3 spans 14 residues. CDR3 sequence reads: CASMGLATTGELFF. DNA for the CDR3: TGTGCCAGCATGGGACTAGCGACGACCGGGGAGCTGTTTTTT.

The chain couples TRBV12-3 or TRBV12-4 to TRBJ2-4; 8 bases are a match to TRBD1. The V gene end was trimmed by 5 bases and the J gene end by 9 bases; junction bases not matched to a gene: 6. The CDR3 is made up of 13 amino acids. The DNA of the CDR3 is TGTGCCAGCAGTGATGACAGGGGCCCCATTCAGTACTTC. Translated, it gives CASSDDRGPIQYF.

This clonotype was counted a few times. The chain is built from TRBV5-1 and TRBJ2-1; 11 bases are a match to TRBD2. The CDR3 extends over 15 amino acids. With 3 bases clipped from V and 6 bases from J, the junction kept 5 bases outside the gene matches. CDR1 is SGHRS and CDR2 is YFSETQ in the germline V gene. The CDR3 region is CASSSLAGGPNEQFF. The DNA for the CDR3 is TGCGCCAGCAGCTCCCTAGCGGGAGGTCCCAATGAGCAGTTCTTC.

The CDR3: CASSPGSRFTQGSYNEQFF. In DNA form, the CDR3 reads TGTGCCAGCAGTCCGGGATCCCGTTTTACTCAAGGTTCCTACAATGAGCAGTTCTTC. This chain connects TRBV12-3 or TRBV12-4 to TRBJ2-1, with D possibly TRBD2 on 5 matching bases. The CDR3 contains 19 residues. Between the trimmed V and J ends, which lost 5 bases and 1 base, there was a span of 24 bases.

A few counts support this clonotype. The chain joins TRBV29-1 to TRBJ1-1; D is ambiguous. This CDR3 has 11 amino acids. Germline V gene lookup returns CDR1 SQVTM and CDR2 ANQGSEA. Trimming took 4 bases from V and 5 from J, leaving 8 bases between them. The CDR3 coding sequence is TGCAGCGTTGCGATGTCTACTGAAGCTTTCTTT. Encoded protein: CSVAMSTEAFF.

The rearrangement links TRBV2 to TRBJ2-7; no clear D. The CDR3 contains 14 residues. The germline CDR1 and CDR2 sequences are SNHLY and FYNNEI. Trimming removed 6 bases from V and 1 base from J, with 13 bases in between. The DNA for the CDR3 is TGTGCCAGCAGGCCGCGGCTCTTGTCCTACGAGCAGTACTTC. Its translation is CASRPRLLSYEQYF.

This clonotype was found a few times. The genes are TRBV7-8 and TRBJ1-1; D is undetermined. The germline V and J ends were trimmed by 6 bases and 0 bases, with 8 bases remaining between them. Germline V gene sequence: CDR1 SGHVS, CDR2 FQNEAQ. The CDR3 sequence is 13 residues long. Written as DNA, the CDR3 is TGTGCCAGCAGACTCCTTATGAACACTGAAGCTTTCTTT. This codes for CASRLLMNTEAFF.

This clonotype has more than one count but fewer than ten. The CDR3 protein is CASSKDREGEKLFF. The CDR3 coding sequence is TGTGCCAGCAGTAAGGACAGGGAGGGTGAAAAACTGTTTTTT. This sequence joins TRBV2 and TRBJ1-4; 8 nucleotides align to TRBD1. The CDR3 has 14 residues. V gave up 5 bases and J gave up 7 bases; unmatched junction bases: 6. In germline, CDR1 is SNHLY, CDR2 FYNNEI.

The table lists this clonotype with a few counts. V usage is TRBV4-2 and J usage is TRBJ2-7, with D hard to call. This CDR3 has 15 residues. The V end lost 0 bases, the J end lost 5 bases, and 14 bases lay between the germline ends. Germline V gene data show CDR1 as LGHNA and CDR2 as YNFKEQ. The CDR3 reads CASSQDHRTPDEQYF. The CDR3 DNA reads TGTGCCAGCAGCCAAGATCATAGGACCCCTGACGAGCAGTACTTC.

This clonotype was counted a few times. This rearrangement joins TRBV12-3 or TRBV12-4 to TRBJ1-2; D unresolved. The CDR3 has 13 amino acids. Trimming pared 2 bases from V and 8 bases from J, leaving 12 bases between. The CDR3 coding sequence is TGTGCCAGCAGTTTAACACAGACCCTAGGCTACACCTTC. It encodes CASSLTQTLGYTF.

The chain is built from TRBV7-6 and TRBJ1-1; TRBD1 matches 9 bases. With V trimmed by 5 bases and J by 5 bases, 6 bases remained unmatched. The germline CDR1 and CDR2 sequences are SGHVS and FNYEAQ. This CDR3 region has 14 residues. The CDR3 bases are TGTGCCAGCAGCCGGACAGGGGTCTCGACTGAAGCTTTCTTT. This translates into CASSRTGVSTEAFF.

The rearrangement uses TRBV2 and TRBJ2-7, with D maybe TRBD1 (7 bases). CDR3 length equals 14 residues. V lost 6 bases and J lost 8, with 20 bases in between. Germline V gene sequence: CDR1 SNHLY, CDR2 FYNNEI. The CDR3 region has the DNA TGTGCCAGCAGGCTAAGGGCGCAGGGGGGTAAGCAGTACTTC. The encoded protein is CASRLRAQGGKQYF. Filled out from reference TRBV2 and TRBJ2-7, the complete variable domain reads EPEVTQTPSHQVTQMGQEVILRCVPISNHLYFYWYRQILGQKVEFLVSFYNNEISEKSEIFDDQFSVERPDGSNFTLKIRSTKLEDSAMYFCASRLRAQGGKQYFGPGTRLTVT.

This clonotype was recorded a few times. This chain joins TRBV12-3 or TRBV12-4 and TRBJ2-1, with TRBD1 matching 11 bases. The V segment lost 3 bases and the J segment 7 bases; nucleotides outside the gene matches: 5. The CDR3 sequence is 15 residues long. The CDR3 bases are TGTGCCAGCAGTTTTTCGGGACAGGGGGTTAATGAGCAGTTCTTC. Translation gives CASSFSGQGVNEQFF.

This chain links TRBV27 with TRBJ1-5; 10 bases fit TRBD1. The V gene end was trimmed by 5 bases and the J gene end by 2 bases; junction bases not matched to a gene: 6. Per germline, CDR1 MNHEY and CDR2 SMNVEV (reference sequence). There are 16 residues in the CDR3. The CDR3 here is CASSPRDRGGNQPQHF. The CDR3 DNA follows: TGTGCCAGCAGTCCCCGGGACAGGGGTGGCAATCAGCCCCAGCATTTT.

This clonotype occurred a few times. This sequence joins TRBV29-1 and TRBJ1-1; a weak D match, TRBD1 (5 bases). The CDR3 runs 12 residues. Per germline, CDR1 SQVTM and CDR2 ANQGSEA. The V end lost 7 bases, the J end lost 5 bases, and 14 bases lay between the germline ends. The CDR3 sequence is CSARVARTEAFF. CDR3 in DNA: TGCAGCGCCAGGGTGGCACGAACTGAAGCTTTCTTT.

There are a few counts of this clonotype. The genes are TRBV7-8 and TRBJ2-5, with 8 bases lining up with TRBD1. Germline CDR1 SGHVS, CDR2 FQNEAQ. CDR3 length: 15 amino acids. J lost 5 bases, V lost 5 bases, and 10 bases had no gene match. Here the CDR3 reads CASSSRRGPLETQYF. Here the CDR3 DNA reads TGTGCCAGCAGCAGCCGCAGGGGGCCATTGGAGACCCAGTACTTC.

The chain joins TRBV20-1 to TRBJ2-7; 16 bases match TRBD2. J lost 6 bases, V lost 6 bases, and 11 bases had no gene match. In germline, CDR1 is DFQATT, CDR2 SNEGSKA (reference sequence). This CDR3 has 16 amino acids. CDR3 bases: TGCAGTGCAACCGGGACTAGCGGGAGGGCCGGACGCGAGCAGTACTTC. Translating it yields CSATGTSGRAGREQYF.

This clonotype occurred many times. The chain employs TRBV28 and TRBJ2-1, with 9 bases identical to TRBD2. CDR1 MDHEN and CDR2 SYDVKM come from the germline V gene. CDR3 length: 15 residues. J gave up 7 bases and V 6 bases, and 10 bases lay outside the gene matches. The CDR3 spells CASSRLLAGWNEQFF. CDR3 coding DNA: TGTGCCAGCAGCCGCCTACTAGCGGGCTGGAATGAGCAGTTCTTC.

The J gene is TRBJ1-5, the V gene TRBV29-1, with D perhaps TRBD1 (5 bases). CDR1 and CDR2 from the germline V gene are SQVTM and ANQGSEA. Trimming stripped 4 bases from V and 4 bases from J, with 8 bases between. The CDR3 consists of 12 residues. The CDR3 DNA reads TGCAGCGTTGGCTACAGGAATCAGCCCCAGCATTTT. Translated, it gives CSVGYRNQPQHF. Complete variable domain (other parts from reference TRBV29-1 and TRBJ1-5): SAVISQKPSRDICQRGTSLTIQCQVDSQVTMMFWYRQQPGQSLTLIATANQGSEATYESGFVIDKFPISRPNLTFSTLTVSNMSPEDSSIYLCSVGYRNQPQHFGDGTRLSIL.

This clonotype has only a few counts. The chain couples TRBV20-1 to TRBJ2-5, with D perhaps given as TRBD1 or TRBD2 (5 bases each). The length of the CDR3 is 13 residues. In germline, CDR1 is DFQATT, CDR2 SNEGSKA (reference sequence). With 6 bases removed from V and 5 bases from J, the gap between germline ends came to 16 bases. The CDR3 protein is CSAFGTGRETQYF. The CDR3 nucleotides are TGCAGTGCGTTCGGGACCGGAAGGGAGACCCAGTACTTC.

The sample holds a few counts of this clonotype. The chain joins TRBV7-2 to TRBJ1-1; D uncertain. This CDR3 is built from 14 residues. Trimming removed 1 base at V and 1 base at J, with 7 bases between. The germline CDR1 and CDR2 sequences are SGHTA and FQGNSA. DNA of the CDR3: TGTGCCAGCAGCTTAGGAGGCTGGAACACTGAAGCTTTCTTT. This codes for CASSLGGWNTEAFF. The entire variable domain, with the rest obtained from reference TRBV7-2 and TRBJ1-1, is as follows: GAGVSQSPSNKVTEKGKDVELRCDPISGHTALYWYRQSLGQGLEFLIYFQGNSAPDKSGLPSDRFSAERTGGSVSTLTIQRTQQEDSAVYLCASSLGGWNTEAFFGQGTRLTVV.

This clonotype was seen only a few times. The chain joins TRBV20-1 to TRBJ2-1; D unresolved. Trimming left V 3 bases short and J 4 bases short, with 7 bases between. The CDR3 is 12 amino acids. The V gene's germline CDR1 is DFQATT and CDR2 SNEGSKA (reference sequence). CDR3 nucleotides: TGCAGTGCTAGCGCAGAGTACAATGAGCAGTTCTTC. Protein product: CSASAEYNEQFF.

In this sample, this clonotype turned up a few times. The rearrangement joins TRBV7-2 to TRBJ1-1; 7 nucleotides line up with TRBD1. Germline CDR1 SGHTA, CDR2 FQGNSA. V trimming: 0 bases; J trimming: 7 bases; junction bases outside the gene matches: 8. CDR3 length: 15 residues. CDR3 sequence reads: CASSLAPGTAGEAFF. Here the CDR3 DNA reads TGTGCCAGCAGCTTAGCGCCCGGGACAGCCGGTGAAGCTTTCTTT.